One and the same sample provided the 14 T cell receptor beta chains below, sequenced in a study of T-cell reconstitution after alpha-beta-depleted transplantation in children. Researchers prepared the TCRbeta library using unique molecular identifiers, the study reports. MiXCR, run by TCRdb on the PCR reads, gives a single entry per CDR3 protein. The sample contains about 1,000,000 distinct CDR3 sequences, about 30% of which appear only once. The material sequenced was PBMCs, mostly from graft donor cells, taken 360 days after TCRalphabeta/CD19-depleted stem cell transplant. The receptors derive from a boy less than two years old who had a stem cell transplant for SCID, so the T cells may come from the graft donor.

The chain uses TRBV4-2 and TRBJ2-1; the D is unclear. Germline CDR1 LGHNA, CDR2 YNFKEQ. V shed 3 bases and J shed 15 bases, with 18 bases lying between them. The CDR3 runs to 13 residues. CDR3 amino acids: CASSQWLADPPFF. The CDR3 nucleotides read TGTGCCAGCAGCCAGTGGCTTGCCGACCCCCCGTTCTTC.

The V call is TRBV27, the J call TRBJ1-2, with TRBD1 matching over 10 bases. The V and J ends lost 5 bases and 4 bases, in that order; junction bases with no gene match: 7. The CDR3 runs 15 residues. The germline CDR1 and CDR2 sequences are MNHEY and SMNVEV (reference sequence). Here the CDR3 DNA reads TGTGCCAGCAGTCCTACGACAGGGGGCGGCTATGGCTACACCTTC. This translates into CASSPTTGGGYGYTF.

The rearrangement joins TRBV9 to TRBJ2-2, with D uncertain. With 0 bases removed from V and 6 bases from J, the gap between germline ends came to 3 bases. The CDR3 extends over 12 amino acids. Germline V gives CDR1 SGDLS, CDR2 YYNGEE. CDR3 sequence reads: CASSVASGELFF. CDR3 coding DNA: TGTGCCAGCAGCGTAGCTTCCGGGGAGCTGTTTTTT.

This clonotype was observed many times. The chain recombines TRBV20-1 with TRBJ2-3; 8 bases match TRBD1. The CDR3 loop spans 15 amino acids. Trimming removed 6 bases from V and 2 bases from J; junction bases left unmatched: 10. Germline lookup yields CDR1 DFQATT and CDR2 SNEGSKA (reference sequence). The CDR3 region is CSAVGQEVFTDTQYF. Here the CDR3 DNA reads TGCAGTGCCGTGGGACAGGAGGTTTTCACAGATACGCAGTATTTT.

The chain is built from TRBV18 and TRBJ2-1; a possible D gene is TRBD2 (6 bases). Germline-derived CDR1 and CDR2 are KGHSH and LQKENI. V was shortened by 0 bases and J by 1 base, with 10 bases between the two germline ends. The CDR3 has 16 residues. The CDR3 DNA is TGTGCCAGCTCACCACCGGCGGGGAGGTCCTACAATGAGCAGTTCTTC. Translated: CASSPPAGRSYNEQFF.

The DNA for the CDR3 is TGTGCCAGCAGTTACTCAGCGGGGAGGGGTGAGCAGTTCTTC. It codes for CASSYSAGRGEQFF. This chain joins TRBV6-5 and TRBJ2-1; the match to TRBD2 covers 7 bases. Trimming at V came to 0 bases and at J to 9 bases, leaving 5 bases not matched to a gene. Germline CDR1 reads MNHEY; CDR2 reads SVGAGI. The CDR3 totals 14 residues.

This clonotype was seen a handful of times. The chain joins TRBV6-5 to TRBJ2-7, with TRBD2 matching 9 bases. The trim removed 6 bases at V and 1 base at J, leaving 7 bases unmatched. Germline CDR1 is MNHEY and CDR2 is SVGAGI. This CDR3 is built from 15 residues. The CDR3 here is CASSLGTSRSYEQYF. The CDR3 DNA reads TGTGCCAGCAGCCTTGGGACTAGCCGGTCCTACGAGCAGTACTTC.

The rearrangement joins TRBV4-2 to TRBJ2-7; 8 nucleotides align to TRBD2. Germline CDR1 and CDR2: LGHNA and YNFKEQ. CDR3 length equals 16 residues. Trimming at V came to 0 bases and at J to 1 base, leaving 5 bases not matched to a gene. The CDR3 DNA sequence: TGTGCCAGCAGCCAAGAATCAGCGGGGGAGTCCTACGAGCAGTACTTC. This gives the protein CASSQESAGESYEQYF.

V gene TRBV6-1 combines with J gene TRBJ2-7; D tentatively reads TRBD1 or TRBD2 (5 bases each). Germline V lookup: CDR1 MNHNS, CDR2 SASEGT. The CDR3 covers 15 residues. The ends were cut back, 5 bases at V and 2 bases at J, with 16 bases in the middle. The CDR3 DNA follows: TGTGCCAGCAGTAGTGGACGGGGACCACCCTACGAGCAGTACTTC. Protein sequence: CASSSGRGPPYEQYF.

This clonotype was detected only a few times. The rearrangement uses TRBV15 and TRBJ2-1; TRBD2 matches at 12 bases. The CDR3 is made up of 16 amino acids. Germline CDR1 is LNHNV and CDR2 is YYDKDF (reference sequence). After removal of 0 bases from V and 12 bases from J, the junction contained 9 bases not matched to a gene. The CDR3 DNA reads TGTGCCACCAGCAGAGACCGACTAGCGGGGGCGAAGGGGCAGTTCTTC. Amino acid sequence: CATSRDRLAGAKGQFF.

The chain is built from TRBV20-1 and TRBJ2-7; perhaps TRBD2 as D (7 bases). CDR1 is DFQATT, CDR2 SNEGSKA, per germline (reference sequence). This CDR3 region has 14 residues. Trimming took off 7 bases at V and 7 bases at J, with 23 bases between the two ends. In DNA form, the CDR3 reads TGCAGTGTCATCGGGGGGCATGAAACTTGGGAGCAGTACTTC. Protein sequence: CSVIGGHETWEQYF.

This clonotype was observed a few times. The CDR3 spells CASSLYFDGYTF. As DNA, the CDR3 is TGTGCCAGCAGCTTGTACTTCGATGGCTACACCTTC. V gene TRBV5-8 combines with J gene TRBJ1-2; D gene uncertain. The CDR3 totals 12 residues. V dropped 1 base and J dropped 6 bases, with 7 bases sitting between them. The V gene's germline CDR1 is SGHTS and CDR2 YDEGEE.

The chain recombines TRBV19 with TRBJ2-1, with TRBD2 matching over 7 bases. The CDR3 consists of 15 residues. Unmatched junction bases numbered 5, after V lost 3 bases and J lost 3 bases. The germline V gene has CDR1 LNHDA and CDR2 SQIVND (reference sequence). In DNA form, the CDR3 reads TGTGCCAGTAGTATCTCCGGACTAGACTACAATGAGCAGTTCTTC. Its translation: CASSISGLDYNEQFF.

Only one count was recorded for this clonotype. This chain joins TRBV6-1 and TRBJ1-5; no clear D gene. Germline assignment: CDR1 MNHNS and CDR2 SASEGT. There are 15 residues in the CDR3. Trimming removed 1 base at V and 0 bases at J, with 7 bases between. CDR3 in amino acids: CASSEGWVSNQPQHF. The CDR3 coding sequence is TGTGCCAGCAGTGAAGGCTGGGTTAGCAATCAGCCCCAGCATTTT.